This T cell receptor beta chain derives from a study of tumor and adjacent non-tumor tissue in lung cancer. This sample's RNA came from whole unsorted tissue. A modified ARM-PCR protocol with three rounds of nested PCR amplified TCRbeta. MiXCR was run by TCRdb on the multiplex PCR reads, yielding one entry per CDR3 protein. Of about 110,000 distinct CDR3 sequences in the sample, 84% were seen once. To note about this clonotype: A read error may account for a junction end that differs from germline.

CDR3 length: 17 residues. CDR1 LGHNA and CDR2 YNFKEQ come from the germline V gene. Sequencing input: lung tumor tissue. The J gene is TRBJ2-2, the V gene TRBV4-2, with D possibly called TRBD1 or TRBD2 (6 bases each). The TCR originated in a man aged 65 to 85 with non-small cell lung cancer. The chain's CDR3 is CASSQVEVPGDTGELFF. DNA for the CDR3: TGTGCCAGCAGCCAAGTTGAGGTACCGGGGGACACCGGGGAACTGTTTTTT.